This T cell receptor beta chain was captured by sequencing in a study of blood T cell repertoires in COVID-19. Study-wide context: There were acute and convalescent COVID-19 samples, and they came from the United States, Italy and Spain. Nucleic acid was either cDNA or gDNA, and it came from T cells, B-cell-depleted T cells, or PBMCs.

This CDR3 contains 16 residues. Germline V gene lookup returns CDR1 KGHSH and CDR2 LQKENI. Trimming shortened V by 0 bases and J by 2 bases, and 13 bases separated the two germline ends. Original processing methods: Quantification of nucleated cells was approximated via reference gene primer amplification. Profiled with immunoSEQ multiplex PCR; TCRdb holds only in-frame clones, not every one. V, J and clone size were drawn from that table, and D and trimming were deduced from the DNA. There are about 22,000 clones in the sample; less than 85% occur only once, and about 13% lies in the top ten. This TCR was recovered from a man aged 55 to 70 with active COVID-19. Source material: peripheral blood. This chain uses TRBV18 with TRBJ1-2; TRBD1 might be the D (5 bases). The CDR3 sequence: CASSPPATGPNYGYTF. CDR3 DNA: TGTGCCAGCTCACCACCAGCTACAGGCCCAAACTATGGCTACACCTTC. The variable domain in full, completed from reference TRBV18 and TRBJ1-2, reads NAGVMQNPRHLVRRRGQEARLRCSPMKGHSHVYWYRQLPEEGLKFMVYLQKENIIDESGMPKERFSAEFPKEGPSILRIQQVVRGDSAAYFCASSPPATGPNYGYTFGSGTRLTVV.